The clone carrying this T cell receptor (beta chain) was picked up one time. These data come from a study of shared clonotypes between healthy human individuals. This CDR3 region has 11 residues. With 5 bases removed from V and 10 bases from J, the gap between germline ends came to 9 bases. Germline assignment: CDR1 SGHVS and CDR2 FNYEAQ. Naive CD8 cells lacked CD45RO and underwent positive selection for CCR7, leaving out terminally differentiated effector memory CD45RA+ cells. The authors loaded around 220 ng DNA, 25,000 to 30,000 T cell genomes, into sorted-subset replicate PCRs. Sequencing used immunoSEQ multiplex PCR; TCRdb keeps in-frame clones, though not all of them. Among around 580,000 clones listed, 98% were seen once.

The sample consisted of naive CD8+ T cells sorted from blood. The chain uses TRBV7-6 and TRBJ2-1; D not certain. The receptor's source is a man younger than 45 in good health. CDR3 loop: CASSPATEQFF. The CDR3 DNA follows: TGTGCCAGCAGCCCGGCGACCGAGCAGTTCTTC.